Listed below are T cell receptor beta chains from one sample, sequenced in a study of T-cell reconstitution after alpha-beta-depleted transplantation in children. TCRdb redid the calling of the PCR reads with MiXCR, one entry per CDR3 protein. The top ten hold around a third of the sample, which has 530,000 or so distinct CDR3 sequences, over 20% seen once. The input for sequencing was PBMCs, taken before TCRalphabeta/CD19-depleted stem cell transplant. The receptors stem from a boy younger than two with Wiskott-Aldrich syndrome, due to receive a stem cell transplant. CDR3s include the opening cysteine and the closing phenylalanine or tryptophan. D genes are given only for firm matches. Clone size is stated in some rows and not others, as once, few, many or a class when expanded.

v_call	j_call	clone_size	cdr3_length	d_call	cdr3_nt	cdr3_aa
TRBV27	TRBJ2-7	-	11	-	TGTGCCAGCAGGCAGAACTACGAGCAGTACTTC	CASRQNYEQYF
TRBV7-9	TRBJ2-2	few	15	-	TGTGCCAGCAGCGCTAGGGGATACAGCACCGGGGAGCTGTTTTTT	CASSARGYSTGELFF
TRBV29-1	TRBJ2-3	-	14	-	TGCAGCGTTGAAGGGGTGGCTATCGGAGATACGCAGTATTTT	CSVEGVAIGDTQYF
TRBV4-1	TRBJ2-2	few	17	TRBD2	TGCGCCAGCAGCCAAACTAGCGGGGGCGCGAACACCGGGGAGCTGTTTTTT	CASSQTSGGANTGELFF
TRBV5-1	TRBJ2-7	-	17	TRBD1	TGCGCCAGCAGCCTGGTGGGGTTTGGGACAGGGATTTACGAGCAGTACTTC	CASSLVGFGTGIYEQYF
TRBV5-1	TRBJ2-6	many	15	-	TGCGCCAGCAGCTTGTACGGCTCTGGGGCCAACGTCCTGACTTTC	CASSLYGSGANVLTF
TRBV5-1	TRBJ1-2	-	13	-	TGCGCCAGCAGCTTGGGGGGGACTTATGGCTACACCTTC	CASSLGGTYGYTF
TRBV5-1	TRBJ2-1	few	16	TRBD2	TGCGCCAGCAGCTTCCGGACTAGCGGGAATTACAATGAGCAGTTCTTC	CASSFRTSGNYNEQFF
TRBV7-8	TRBJ1-1	few	13	-	TGTGCCAGCAGCTTAGCATTCAGCACTGAAGCTTTCTTT	CASSLAFSTEAFF
TRBV3-1	TRBJ2-2	few	16	TRBD2	TGTGCCAGCAGGATTAGCGGGAGTCCGGGCACCGGGGAGCTGTTTTTT	CASRISGSPGTGELFF
TRBV2	TRBJ2-1	-	13	-	TGTGCCAGCAGTGTTGCCCGAAGGACAGAGCAGTTCTTC	CASSVARRTEQFF
TRBV4-2	TRBJ1-3	-	14	-	TGTGCCAGCAGCCAAGATCTCGCCGGAAACACCATATATTTT	CASSQDLAGNTIYF
TRBV5-1	TRBJ2-2	-	14	TRBD2	TGCGCCAGCAGCGAAGGACTAGTTGACGGGGAGCTGTTTTTT	CASSEGLVDGELFF
TRBV6-1	TRBJ2-2	few	15	TRBD2	TGTGCCAGCAGTGAACTAGCGGGAGGGCCCGGGGAGCTGTTTTTT	CASSELAGGPGELFF
TRBV27	TRBJ1-2	few	14	-	TGTGCCAGCAGTTTGGGAGGTTCCAGGACTAGCTACACCTTC	CASSLGGSRTSYTF
TRBV28	TRBJ2-5	few	14	TRBD1	TGTGCCAGCAGTTCGTCAGGGGGCAAGGAGACCCAGTACTTC	CASSSSGGKETQYF
TRBV2	TRBJ2-1	-	10	-	TGTGCCAGCAGTGAAAACGAGCAGTTCTTC	CASSENEQFF
TRBV5-1	TRBJ1-5	-	15	-	TGCGCCAGCAGCGCCCTCGGAGGGACTAATCAGCCCCAGCATTTT	CASSALGGTNQPQHF
TRBV5-1	TRBJ2-3	few	14	-	TGCGCCAGCAGCTTGACGGCCCAACCAGCTACGCAGTATTTT	CASSLTAQPATQYF
TRBV25-1	TRBJ1-1	-	14	-	TGTGCCAGCAGTGAGCGAGGGTTGAACACTGAAGCTTTCTTT	CASSERGLNTEAFF
TRBV7-8	TRBJ2-5	many	13	-	TGTGCCAGCAGCTTAGTCAGCCAAGAGACCCAGTACTTC	CASSLVSQETQYF
TRBV9	TRBJ2-2	-	17	TRBD2	TGTGCCAGCAGCGTACTAGCGGGAGCGTGGAACACCGGGGAGCTGTTTTTT	CASSVLAGAWNTGELFF
TRBV5-1	TRBJ2-1	-	14	TRBD2	TGCGCCAGCAGCTTGGGAGCGGGAGGCGATGAGCAGTTCTTC	CASSLGAGGDEQFF
TRBV20-1	TRBJ2-3	few	13	TRBD2	TGCAGTGCTAGCGGGACTAGCGAGGATACGCAGTATTTT	CSASGTSEDTQYF
TRBV3-1	TRBJ1-2	few	15	TRBD1	TGTGCCAGCAGCCCCGGGACAGGGGGCTTCTATGGCTACACCTTC	CASSPGTGGFYGYTF
TRBV5-5	TRBJ2-7	once	13	-	TGTGCCAGCAGCGTCGGGGGAGATAACGAGCAGTACTTC	CASSVGGDNEQYF
TRBV20-1	TRBJ2-1	-	14	TRBD2	TGCAGTGCTACTCGTAAACTAGCGGGAGGAGAGCAGTTCTTC	CSATRKLAGGEQFF
TRBV5-1	TRBJ1-5	few	16	TRBD1	TGCGCCAGCAGCCTGAGTGGGCAGGGGGGCAATCAGCCCCAGCATTTT	CASSLSGQGGNQPQHF
TRBV14	TRBJ2-7	few	16	TRBD2	TGTGCCAGCAGCCAAGATCGAGGGAGGGGAAGGGACGAGCAGTACTTC	CASSQDRGRGRDEQYF
TRBV21-1	TRBJ2-1	medium-sized	16	-	TGTGCCAGCAGCATAAGCAGGTTGGGGGCCTACAATGAGCAGTTCTTC	CASSISRLGAYNEQFF
TRBV5-5	TRBJ1-4	-	15	TRBD1	TGTGCCAGCAGACGACAGGGACTACCTAATGAAAAACTGTTTTTT	CASRRQGLPNEKLFF
TRBV5-1	TRBJ2-1	-	14	-	TGCGCCAGCAGGGCGGACGGAGTCAACAATGAGCAGTTCTTC	CASRADGVNNEQFF
TRBV5-1	TRBJ2-3	-	15	-	TGCGCCAGCAGCTTCCTCGGGGGAGACACAGATACGCAGTATTTT	CASSFLGGDTDTQYF
TRBV6-5	TRBJ2-7	-	15	TRBD2	TGTGCCAGCAGTTATTTTACTAGCGGGAGTTACGAGCAGTACTTC	CASSYFTSGSYEQYF
TRBV30	TRBJ1-5	once	13	TRBD1	TGTGCCTGGAGCTTAGGGGGCGACCAGCCCCAGCATTTT	CAWSLGGDQPQHF
TRBV12-3/TRBV12-4	TRBJ1-2	-	14	-	TGTGCCAGCTCACTTACGGGTGGAAGTATGGGCTACACCTTC	CASSLTGGSMGYTF
TRBV6-5	TRBJ2-7	-	18	-	TGTGCCAGCAGCCCCCTCCTCGTGGGGGGCGTCTCGGTCTACGAGCAGTACTTC	CASSPLLVGGVSVYEQYF
TRBV15	TRBJ1-4	few	17	TRBD1	TGTGCCACCAGCCCCCAAGACAGGGGGCGCGGTAATGAAAAACTGTTTTTT	CATSPQDRGRGNEKLFF
TRBV5-1	TRBJ2-1	-	14	-	TGCGCCAGCAGCTTGATGGTAAATGACAATGAGCAGTTCTTC	CASSLMVNDNEQFF
TRBV27	TRBJ1-2	few	16	TRBD1	TGTGCCAGCAGTTTATTTCCGGGACAGGGTAACTATGGCTACACCTTC	CASSLFPGQGNYGYTF
TRBV5-1	TRBJ2-7	many	14	-	TGCGCCACCAGGACCGGGCCACCATCCTACGAGCAGTACTTC	CATRTGPPSYEQYF
TRBV4-2	TRBJ2-1	few	15	TRBD2	TGTGCCAGCAGACTCCTAGCGGGAGAAGGCAATGAGCAGTTCTTC	CASRLLAGEGNEQFF
TRBV20-1	TRBJ2-7	few	14	-	TGCAGTGCTAGTTTTCTCGACCCGATCTACGAGCAGTACTTC	CSASFLDPIYEQYF
TRBV5-1	TRBJ2-7	many	14	TRBD1	TGCGCCAGCAGCTACCGGGACAGCTCCTACGAGCAGTACTTC	CASSYRDSSYEQYF
TRBV20-1	TRBJ2-7	-	15	TRBD2	TGCAGTGCTAGAGATCTGAGCGGGAGGGCCTACGAGCAGTACTTC	CSARDLSGRAYEQYF
TRBV29-1	TRBJ2-3	-	17	TRBD1	TGCAGCGTTGAAAGCTTCACAAAGGAAGGGGGCCCAGATACGCAGTATTTT	CSVESFTKEGGPDTQYF
TRBV7-6	TRBJ2-7	-	16	TRBD2	TGTGCCAGCAGCTTAGCCCCAGCGGGAGCTAAGGACGAGCAGTACTTC	CASSLAPAGAKDEQYF
TRBV28	TRBJ2-1	-	16	-	TGTGCCAGCAGTTTAGATCTAAGGGGAACCTACAATGAGCAGTTCTTC	CASSLDLRGTYNEQFF
TRBV5-1	TRBJ2-7	few	14	TRBD1	TGCGCCAGCAGCGCGGGACAGGGGATGTCCGAGCAGTACTTC	CASSAGQGMSEQYF
TRBV7-3	TRBJ2-2	few	15	-	TGTGCCAGCAGCACTACTAGCTGGGGCACCGGGGAGCTGTTTTTT	CASSTTSWGTGELFF
TRBV5-1	TRBJ2-5	few	14	-	TGCGCCAGCAGCCTCTCCTTACAGATAGAGACCCAGTACTTC	CASSLSLQIETQYF
TRBV5-1	TRBJ2-7	-	16	-	TGCGCCAGCAGCTTGGCGGGTCGGGAGCTTCTCTACGAGCAGTACTTC	CASSLAGRELLYEQYF
TRBV7-2	TRBJ2-3	-	15	TRBD2	TGTGCCAGCAGCTTAGCGGTCGGGAGGACAGATACGCAGTATTTT	CASSLAVGRTDTQYF
TRBV20-1	TRBJ1-5	-	12	-	TGCAGTGCTAGAGATCGAGACAGCCGCCAGCATTTT	CSARDRDSRQHF
TRBV20-1	TRBJ2-1	-	14	TRBD2	TGCAGTGCTAGTGGTAGCGGGAGTGTAGGGCCGCGCCGCTTC	CSASGSGSVGPRRF
TRBV20-1	TRBJ1-1	-	14	-	TGCAGTGCTAGGGACGCACGGGTGAACACTGAAGCTTTCTTT	CSARDARVNTEAFF